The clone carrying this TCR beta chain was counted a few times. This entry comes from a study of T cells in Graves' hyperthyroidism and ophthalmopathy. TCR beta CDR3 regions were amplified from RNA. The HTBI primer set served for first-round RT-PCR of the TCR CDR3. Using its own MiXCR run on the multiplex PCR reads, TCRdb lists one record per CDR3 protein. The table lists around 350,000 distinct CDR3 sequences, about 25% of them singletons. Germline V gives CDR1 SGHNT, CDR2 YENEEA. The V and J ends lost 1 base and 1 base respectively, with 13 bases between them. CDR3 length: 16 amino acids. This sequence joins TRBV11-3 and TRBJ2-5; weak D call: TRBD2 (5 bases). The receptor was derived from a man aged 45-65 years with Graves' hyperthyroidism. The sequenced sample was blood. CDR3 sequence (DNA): TGTGCCAGCAGCTTAGTCTCAGCGGACCTCCAAGAGACCCAGTACTTC. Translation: CASSLVSADLQETQYF.